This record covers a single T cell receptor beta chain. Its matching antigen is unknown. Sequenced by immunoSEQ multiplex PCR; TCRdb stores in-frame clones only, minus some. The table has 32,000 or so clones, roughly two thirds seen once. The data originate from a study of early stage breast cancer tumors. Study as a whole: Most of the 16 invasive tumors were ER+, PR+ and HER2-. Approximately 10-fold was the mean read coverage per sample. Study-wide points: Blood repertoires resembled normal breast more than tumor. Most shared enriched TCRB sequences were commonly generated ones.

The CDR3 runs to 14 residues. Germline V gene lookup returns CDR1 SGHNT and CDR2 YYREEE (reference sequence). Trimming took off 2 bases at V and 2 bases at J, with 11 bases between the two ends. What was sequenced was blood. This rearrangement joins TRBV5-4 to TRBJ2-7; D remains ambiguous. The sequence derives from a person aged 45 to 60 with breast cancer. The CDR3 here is CASSLSGSPYEQYF. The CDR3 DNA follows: TGTGCCAGCAGCTTATCTGGGTCCCCCTACGAGCAGTACTTC. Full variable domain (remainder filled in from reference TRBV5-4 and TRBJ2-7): ETGVTQSPTHLIKTRGQQVTLRCSSQSGHNTVSWYQQALGQGPQFIFQYYREEENGRGNFPPRFSGLQFPNYSSELNVNALELDDSALYLCASSLSGSPYEQYFGPGTRLTVT.